A single count supports the clone carrying this TCR beta chain. Naive CD8 cells were CD45RO-negative, positively selected for CCR7, excluding terminally differentiated effector memory CD45RA+ cells. The data were obtained in a study of shared clonotypes between healthy human individuals. Study summary: Per donor, CD8 memory used one plate, CD8 naive used two, CD4 memory used three and CD4 naive used three.

From germline, CDR1 is MDHEN and CDR2 SYDVKM. V gave up 4 bases and J gave up 7 bases, with 16 bases separating them. This CDR3 contains 14 residues. Profiled with immunoSEQ multiplex PCR; TCRdb holds only in-frame clones, not every one. Here the sample spans around 650,000 clones, approximately 96% being singletons. The receptor comes from a woman in her twenties or thirties in good health. The V gene is TRBV28, the J gene TRBJ1-1, with D unclear. Sequencing was carried out using naive CD8+ T cells sorted from blood. CDR3 sequence (DNA): TGTGCCAGCAGTTCTTACTCCGAGTTTGGTGAAGCTTTCTTT. This sequence encodes CASSSYSEFGEAFF.